The TCR beta chain under discussion was sequenced for a study of Ad26.COV2.S vaccination and SARS-CoV-2 variants. Here immunoSEQ multiplex PCR was the method, and the copy in TCRdb shows in-frame clones only, minus some. The repertoire holds some 520,000 clones, with roughly nine tenths as singletons. V lost 8 bases and J 4 bases, leaving 6 bases between the germline ends. The CDR3 totals 11 residues. As to treatment: over 15 received Ad26.COV2.S at low or high dose, single or two shots; about 5 received placebo; per-sample allocation not given. Samples came from day 63 after the first vaccine or placebo injection.

The clonotype originates from a person between 18 and 59 years old who received the Ad26.COV2.S COVID-19 vaccine or a placebo. The material was peripheral blood, obtained in a trial of Ad26.COV2.S vaccine versus placebo. The chain links TRBV12-3 or TRBV12-4 to TRBJ1-3; D is uncertain. The CDR3 is CASDEGNTIYF. The CDR3 DNA reads TGTGCCAGCGATGAGGGAAACACCATATATTTT.